Described below is a single T cell receptor (beta chain) sequence and its context. Its antigen is not known. The data originate from a study of T cells in narcolepsy. Study overall: Enrolled donors included narcolepsy type 1 or type 2 patients and healthy controls. Regarding the study as a whole: Blood of same and different patients, but not healthy controls, reportedly held recurring autoreactive clonotypes. Autoreactive HCRT-specific and TRIB2-specific clonotypes were marked in same-patient CSF-versus-blood CD4+ comparisons. In some patient and control memory CD4+ samples, autoreactive clones were absent.

TCRdb's table, derived via immunoSEQ multiplex PCR, lists solely in-frame clones and lacks some. This repertoire shows 30,000 or so clones, approximately 82% found once; its top ten account for around 0.85%. The clonotype comes from a human donor with narcolepsy. What was sequenced was CD45RA- memory CD4+ T cells from PBMCs.

In nucleotides, the CDR3 is TGCGCCAGCAGCTTGGAACGGGGTAACGAGCAGTACTTC. Translation: CASSLERGNEQYF. V gene TRBV5-1 combines with J gene TRBJ2-7, with D possibly TRBD2 on 5 matching bases. Germline assignment: CDR1 SGHRS and CDR2 YFSETQ. Trimming took off 0 bases at V and 5 bases at J, with 9 bases between the two ends. CDR3 length equals 13 residues.